What follows are 3 T cell receptor beta chains derived from one specimen sequenced in a study of blood T cell repertoires in COVID-19 (dated by TCRdb to 2018 to 2020). Libraries were constructed by the immunoSEQ multiplex PCR assay. The table was pulled from immuneACCESS by TCRdb, which kept in-frame rearrangements only. Such tables lose some clones; where checked, under half of the loss comes from unresolved V genes, and the rest has no known cause. Present in this sample are about 120,000 clones, 78% of which were seen just once. The ten biggest clones cover 2.3% of the sample. The sequenced sample was peripheral blood. The origin of the receptors is a man between 65 and 80 years old with acute or convalescent COVID-19.

V gene TRBV19 combines with J gene TRBJ2-3; TRBD1 is a possible D gene (6 bases). V lost 5 bases and J lost 6, with 12 bases in between. Germline values: CDR1 LNHDA, CDR2 SQIVND (reference sequence). The CDR3 is 13 residues long. Here the CDR3 reads CASSLQGLDTQYF. The CDR3 DNA is TGTGCCAGTAGTCTCCAGGGGTTGGATACGCAGTATTTT.

The chain combines TRBV7-2 with TRBJ1-1; D is undetermined. The CDR3 length is 15 residues. CDR1 is SGHTA and CDR2 is FQGNSA in the germline V gene. The V end lost 5 bases, the J end lost 3 bases, and 16 bases lay between the germline ends. The chain's CDR3 is CASSPRWRADTEAFF. For the CDR3, the DNA is TGTGCCAGCAGCCCCCGGTGGAGGGCAGACACTGAAGCTTTCTTT.

Only a few counts were recorded for this clone. The chain carries TRBV6-5 and TRBJ1-3; D remains ambiguous. CDR3 length: 13 residues. Deletions cut 3 bases from V and 4 bases from J, with 7 bases between. Germline loops: CDR1 MNHEY, CDR2 SVGAGI. The CDR3 sequence: CASSYRGGNTIYF. In DNA form, the CDR3 reads TGTGCCAGCAGTTATAGAGGGGGAAACACCATATATTTT.